This T cell receptor (beta chain) stems from a study of long-term antiretroviral therapy in people with HIV. The CDR3 runs 13 residues. Trimming took 5 bases from V and 4 from J, leaving 12 bases between them. Germline V gives CDR1 MNHEY, CDR2 SMNVEV (reference sequence). The authors ran the immunoSEQ assay, v3.0, at survey level. Sequenced by immunoSEQ multiplex PCR; TCRdb stores in-frame clones only, minus some. The sample has around 21,000 clones, over 75% seen once. The chain recombines TRBV27 with TRBJ2-7; no reliable D call. This receptor was obtained from a man in his late teens or twenties with HIV. The sequenced sample was unsorted PBMCs, obtained 0.2 years before starting antiretroviral therapy. CDR3 sequence reads: CASSPGRTYEQYF. The CDR3, as DNA: TGTGCCAGCAGTCCCGGACGAACTTACGAGCAGTACTTC.